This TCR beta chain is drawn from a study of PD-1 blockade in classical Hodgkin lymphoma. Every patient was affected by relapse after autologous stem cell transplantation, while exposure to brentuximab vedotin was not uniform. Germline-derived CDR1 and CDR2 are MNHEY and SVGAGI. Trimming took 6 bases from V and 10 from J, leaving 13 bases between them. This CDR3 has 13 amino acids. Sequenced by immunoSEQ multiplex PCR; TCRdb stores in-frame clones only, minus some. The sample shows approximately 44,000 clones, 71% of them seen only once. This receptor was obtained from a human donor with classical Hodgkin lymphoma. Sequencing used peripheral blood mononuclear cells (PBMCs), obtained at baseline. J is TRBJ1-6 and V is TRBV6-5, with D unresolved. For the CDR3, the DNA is TGTGCCAGCAGCCGCCTGAGACCCTCACCCCTCCACTTT. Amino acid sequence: CASSRLRPSPLHF.